Given below is one T cell receptor (beta chain) in context. The record originates from a study of blood T cell repertoires in COVID-19. Turning to the study itself: COVID-19 samples, acute and convalescent, were from the United States, Italy and Spain. Nucleic acid was either cDNA or gDNA, and it came from T cells, B-cell-depleted T cells, or PBMCs.

In the original processing: Estimation of nucleated cell counts relied on the amplification of reference gene primers. Assay used: immunoSEQ multiplex PCR; TCRdb lists only in-frame clones, some missing. The DNA was the basis for D and trimming; V, J and clone size are from that table. The data show about 110,000 clones, with roughly 88% seen just once and under 3% held by the top ten. The germline CDR1 and CDR2 sequences are MGHRA and YSYEKL. Trimming cost V 3 bases and J 8 bases; bases outside gene matches: 7. The CDR3 has 15 residues. The sample comprised peripheral blood. This receptor was identified in a human donor in a cohort sampled during active COVID-19. V and J are TRBV4-1 and TRBJ1-4; 9 positions agree with TRBD1. The CDR3 DNA is TGCGCCAGCAGCCAGATTAGGACAGGGGAAGAAAAACTGTTTTTT. Protein product: CASSQIRTGEEKLFF.